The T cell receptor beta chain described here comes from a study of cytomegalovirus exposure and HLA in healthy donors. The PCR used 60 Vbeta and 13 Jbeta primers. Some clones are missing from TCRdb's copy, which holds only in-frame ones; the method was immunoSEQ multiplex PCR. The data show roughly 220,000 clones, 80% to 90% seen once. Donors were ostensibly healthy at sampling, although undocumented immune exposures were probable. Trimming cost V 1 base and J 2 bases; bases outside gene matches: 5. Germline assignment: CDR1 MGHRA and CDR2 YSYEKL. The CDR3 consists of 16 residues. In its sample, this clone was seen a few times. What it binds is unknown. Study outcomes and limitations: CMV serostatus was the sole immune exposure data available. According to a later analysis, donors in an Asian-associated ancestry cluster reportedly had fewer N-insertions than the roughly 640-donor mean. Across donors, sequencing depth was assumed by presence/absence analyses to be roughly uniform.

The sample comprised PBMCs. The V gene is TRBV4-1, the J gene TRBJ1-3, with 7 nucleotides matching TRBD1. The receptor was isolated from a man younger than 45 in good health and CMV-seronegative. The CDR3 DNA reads TGCGCCAGCAGCCAAGCTGTAGGGACAGCTGGAAACACCATATATTTT. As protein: CASSQAVGTAGNTIYF.